The sequence of this TCR beta chain was determined in a study of blood T cell repertoires in COVID-19 (dated by TCRdb to between 2020 and 2021). For context, the study as a whole: Samples from collaborators originated in the United States, Italy and Spain and spanned both the acute and convalescent phases of COVID-19. The samples were drawn from two sources: the first 160 participants of the ongoing ImmuneRACE study, and approximately 1,300 subjects contributed by 6 global collaborators. A freely available public database, intended as a resource for researchers studying the immune response to SARS-CoV-2, is where the repertoires were released. HLA class I and class II types, where available, came from metadata supplied by the sample provider rather than from assay-based typing. The sample metadata nearly always contained a de-identified subject ID, COVID-19 status, age in years and sex. Subjects who had been exposed to COVID-19, were actively infected with it, or had recovered from it provided the deeply sampled blood TCRbeta repertoires that made up the dataset. The prospective study material was composed of cDNA or gDNA derived from T cells, B-cell-depleted T cells, or PBMCs.

The germline V gene supplies CDR1 LGHNA and CDR2 YNFKEQ. Inclusive of the bounding cysteine and phenylalanine, the CDR3 is 15 residues long. This entry keeps only the CDR3 DNA: 45 bases, framed from base 1. V and J are trimmed by 2 bases and 4 bases, and the gene matches miss 7 bases of the junction. The immunoSEQ Assay, a bias-controlled multiplex PCR, was used to amplify TCRbeta CDR3 regions from genomic DNA. In the source study's methods: Within the assay, amplification of reference gene primers was used to estimate how many nucleated cells each sample contained. To quantify the absolute abundance of each unique TCRbeta CDR3 rearrangement, sequence reads were collapsed and filtered. Productive Simpson clonality was computed per sample as the square root of Simpson's diversity index over productive rearrangements. TCRdb re-hosts the immuneACCESS table, in-frame sequences only. Its copies lack some clones; in the studies checked, an unresolved V gene accounts for under half of them, and the cause for the rest is not known. D and trimming come from the DNA, and the V and J calls and clone size come from that table. This sample lists about 200,000 clones; around 85% were detected once. The top ten hold roughly 5% of the sample.

Whole blood was collected in K2EDTA tubes by collaborating institutions according to the institutions' own protocols. For TCRbeta analysis, collaborators shipped samples in one of three forms: frozen whole blood, isolated PBMCs, or DNA extracted from either of those sample types. The investigation overall reported the following: How much clinical and demographic metadata was included differed by source and by participant, and the metadata was provided uncurated.

Notes on this clone: Its binding antigen is unknown. Per-base qualities were not stored, and no clone one base away is much larger.

The clonotype comes from a human donor in a cohort sampled during active COVID-19. The sample comprised peripheral blood. The chain employs TRBV4-2 and TRBJ2-7, and TRBD2 aligns with 8 junction nucleotides. The sequenced DNA is TGTGCCAGCAGCCAAAGTAGCGGGGACCCGTACGAGCAGTACTTC. Its translation reads: CASSQSSGDPYEQYF.